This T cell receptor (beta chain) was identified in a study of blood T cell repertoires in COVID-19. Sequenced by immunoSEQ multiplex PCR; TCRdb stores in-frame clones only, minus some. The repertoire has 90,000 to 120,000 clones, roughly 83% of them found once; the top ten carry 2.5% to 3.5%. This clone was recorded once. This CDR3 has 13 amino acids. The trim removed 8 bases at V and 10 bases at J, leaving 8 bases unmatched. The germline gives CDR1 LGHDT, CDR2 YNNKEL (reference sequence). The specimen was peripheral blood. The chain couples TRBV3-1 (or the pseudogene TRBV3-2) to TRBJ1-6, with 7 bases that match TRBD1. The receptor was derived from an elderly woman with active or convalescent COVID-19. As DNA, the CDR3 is TGTGCCAGCGGACAGGAGGTGAGGTCACCCCTCCACTTT. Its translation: CASGQEVRSPLHF.